This T cell receptor beta chain was observed in a study of blood T cell repertoires in COVID-19. Study-level background: From the United States, Italy and Spain came samples of acute and convalescent COVID-19. T cells, B-cell-depleted T cells, or PBMCs provided the cDNA or gDNA that served as material.

The germline V and J ends were trimmed by 6 bases and 4 bases, with 12 bases remaining between them. The CDR3 has 13 residues. Looked up from germline, CDR1 is MDHEN and CDR2 is SYDVKM. Original processing notes: Estimation of nucleated cell counts was performed using reference gene primer amplification. Assay used: immunoSEQ multiplex PCR; TCRdb lists only in-frame clones, some missing. V, J and clone size are taken as reported in that table, and D and trimming were inferred from the DNA itself. The sample holds tens of thousands of clones, 70% to 80% seen once. J is TRBJ1-2 and V is TRBV28; D possibly corresponds to TRBD1 (6 bases). The source material was peripheral blood. The receptor was derived from a human donor in a cohort sampled during active COVID-19. The CDR3 spells CASSSGQLYGYTF. The CDR3 region has the DNA TGTGCCAGCAGCTCAGGACAGCTCTATGGCTACACCTTC.